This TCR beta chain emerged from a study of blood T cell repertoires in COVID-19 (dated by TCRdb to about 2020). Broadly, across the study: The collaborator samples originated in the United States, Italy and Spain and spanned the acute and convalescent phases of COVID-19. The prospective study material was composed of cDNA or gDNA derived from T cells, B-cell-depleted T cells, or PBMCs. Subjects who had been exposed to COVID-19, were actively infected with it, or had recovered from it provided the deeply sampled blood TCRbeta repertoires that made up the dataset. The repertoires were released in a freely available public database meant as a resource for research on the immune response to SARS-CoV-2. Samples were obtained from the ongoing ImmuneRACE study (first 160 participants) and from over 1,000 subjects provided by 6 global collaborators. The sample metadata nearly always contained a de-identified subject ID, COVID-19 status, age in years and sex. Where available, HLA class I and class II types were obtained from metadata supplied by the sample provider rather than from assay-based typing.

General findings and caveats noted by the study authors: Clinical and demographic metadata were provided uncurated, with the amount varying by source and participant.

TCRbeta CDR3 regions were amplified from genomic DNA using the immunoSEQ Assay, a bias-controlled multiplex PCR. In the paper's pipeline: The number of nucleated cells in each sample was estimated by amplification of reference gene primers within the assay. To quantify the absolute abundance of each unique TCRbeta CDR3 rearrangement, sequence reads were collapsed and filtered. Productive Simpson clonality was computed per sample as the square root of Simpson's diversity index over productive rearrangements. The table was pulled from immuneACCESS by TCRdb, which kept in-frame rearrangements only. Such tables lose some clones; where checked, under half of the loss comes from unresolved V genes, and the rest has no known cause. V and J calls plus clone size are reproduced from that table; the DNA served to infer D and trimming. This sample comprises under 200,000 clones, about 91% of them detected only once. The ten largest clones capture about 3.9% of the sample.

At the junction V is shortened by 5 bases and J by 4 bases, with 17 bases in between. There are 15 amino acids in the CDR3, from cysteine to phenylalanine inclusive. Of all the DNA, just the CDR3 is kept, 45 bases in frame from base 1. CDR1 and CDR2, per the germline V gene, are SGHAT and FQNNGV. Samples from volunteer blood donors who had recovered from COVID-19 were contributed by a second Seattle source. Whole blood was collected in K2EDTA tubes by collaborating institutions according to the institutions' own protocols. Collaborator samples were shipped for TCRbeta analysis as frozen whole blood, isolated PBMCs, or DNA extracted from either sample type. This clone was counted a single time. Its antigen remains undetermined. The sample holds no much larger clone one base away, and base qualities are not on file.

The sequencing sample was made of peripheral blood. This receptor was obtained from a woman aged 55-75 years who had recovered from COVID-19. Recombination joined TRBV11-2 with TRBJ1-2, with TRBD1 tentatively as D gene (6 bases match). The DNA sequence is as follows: TGTGCCAGCAGCGTAACAACAGGGTCGCGCTATGGCTACACCTTC. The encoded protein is CASSVTTGSRYGYTF.